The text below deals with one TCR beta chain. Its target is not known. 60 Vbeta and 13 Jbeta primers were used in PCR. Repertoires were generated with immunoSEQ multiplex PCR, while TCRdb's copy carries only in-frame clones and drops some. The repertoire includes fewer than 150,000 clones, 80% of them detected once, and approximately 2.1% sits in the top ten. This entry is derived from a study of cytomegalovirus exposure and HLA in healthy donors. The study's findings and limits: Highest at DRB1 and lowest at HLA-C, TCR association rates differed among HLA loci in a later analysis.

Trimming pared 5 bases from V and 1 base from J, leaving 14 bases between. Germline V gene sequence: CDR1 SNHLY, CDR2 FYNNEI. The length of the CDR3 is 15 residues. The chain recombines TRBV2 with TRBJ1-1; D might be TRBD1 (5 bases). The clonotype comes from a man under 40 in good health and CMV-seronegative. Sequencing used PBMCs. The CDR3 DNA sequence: TGTGCCAGCAGTCTGCTCGACAGCCCGAACACTGAAGCTTTCTTT. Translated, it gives CASSLLDSPNTEAFF. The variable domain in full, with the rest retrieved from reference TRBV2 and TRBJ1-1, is EPEVTQTPSHQVTQMGQEVILRCVPISNHLYFYWYRQILGQKVEFLVSFYNNEISEKSEIFDDQFSVERPDGSNFTLKIRSTKLEDSAMYFCASSLLDSPNTEAFFGQGTRLTVV.